These T cell receptor beta chains were read from a single sample in a study of T cell repertoires in cytomegalovirus infection. TCRdb used MiXCR to reprocess the reads, holding one entry per CDR3 protein. Altogether approximately 310,000 distinct CDR3 sequences are present, 20% to 30% being singletons, with the ten largest covering 13%. The antigens these receptors bind are not known. Sequencing used cultured PBMCs, obtained from culture after CMV antigen stimulation. All receptors come from a human donor in good health (CMV status not recorded). Some clones in this sample may be carry-over from other donors' samples. Each CDR3 is given with its conserved first and last residue. Some rows have no size entry. The others give once, few or many, or a class for an expanded clone.

>.|TRBV12-3/TRBV12-4
CASRTGFNEKLFF
>many|TRBV7-8
CASSLRTSPNEQFF
>few|TRBV6-1
CASSPQENTEAFF
>.|TRBV10-3
CAISGDSGSSYNEQFF
>few|TRBV30
CAFQRVGSYNEQFF
>.|TRBV24-1
CATSDPQGPPETQYF
>.|TRBV7-6
CPSSPRTGPGEGTGELFF
>many|TRBV7-2
CASSFSGAPTAGELFF
>many|TRBV7-8
CASSLGFSGYTF
>many|TRBV7-2
CASSLAPQDYGYTF
>.|TRBV4-2
CASSQGQAGGPTDTQYF
>.|TRBV28
CASSLLLAASTDTQYF
>.|TRBV27
CASSPSTSGSNEQFF
>.|TRBV5-4
CASSLESLAGRNEQFF
>few|TRBV7-9
CASSLEGWWESPHNEQFF
>few|TRBV28
CASSLLGVEQYF
>.|TRBV7-2
CASSLVGSETETQYF
>.|TRBV14
CASSREGGPLNWAQYF
>.|TRBV27
CASSIWTGGDTQYF
>.|TRBV4-2
CASSQDRGDTQYF
>.|TRBV20-1
CSASRLAGGPSETQYF
>.|TRBV30
CAWEEVLRADTQYF
>.|TRBV19
CASSTPGQANYGYTF
>many|TRBV6-2/TRBV6-3
CASSSSLLRTNEQYF
>.|TRBV12-3/TRBV12-4
CASRPQGLREAFF
>.|TRBV20-1
CSAIIRQGPYNEQFF
>few|TRBV6-2/TRBV6-3
CASSYSSRGQSASYEQYF
>many|TRBV7-2
CASSLGGNSPLHF
>.|TRBV14
CASSPLAGQVNEQFF
>.|TRBV12-5
CASGFRFRIDTEAFF
>.|TRBV7-8
CASSVNSGAVSGYTF